These T cell receptor beta chains were read from a single sample in a study of CD4 T cells in relation to SARS-CoV-2 and coronaviruses. These receptors are not linked to any known antigen. Profiling relied on immunoSEQ multiplex PCR, and the TCRdb table lists in-frame clones only, not all of them. This sample yields approximately 18,000 clones, of which more than 75% are seen a single time; under 35% belongs to the top ten. The sequencing input was CD4+ T cells from PBMCs, cultured in vitro. All receptors come from a human donor in good health. The CDR3 runs from the conserved cysteine through the conserved F or W. The D gene is left open where the match is weak.

V	D	CDR3
TRBV29-1	TRBD2	CSFGTSGTKETQYF
TRBV4-3	-	CASSQDIGLFLSGNTIYF
TRBV2	-	CASKGDQETQYF
TRBV6-5	TRBD1	CASSYSGQGGGQPQHF
TRBV6-1	-	CASSEAAGRDNSPLHF
TRBV4-3	-	CASSHGRGEAFF
TRBV6-5	TRBD1	CASSSGQGFVLGGYTF
TRBV7-9	-	CASSPRWGSTYEQYF
TRBV6-1	-	CASSEGGGGGYTF
TRBV7-3	-	CASSPGGWGSWTQYF
TRBV24-1	-	CATPRTSWGRPNFIYEQYF
TRBV4-3	-	CASSQGRGQGTGELFF
TRBV11-2	-	CASSSLKATYEQYF
TRBV23-1	TRBD2	CASSQCLGGETQYF
TRBV7-2	-	CASSLVGSSGANVLTF
TRBV28	-	CASSRGLHEQYF
TRBV7-9	-	CASSLGWGAETQYF
TRBV10-3	-	CAISEPAGSTDTQYF
TRBV2	TRBD1	CASISGTGGGETQYF
TRBV12-5	TRBD1	CASGLATGGAGYTF
TRBV10-3	TRBD2	CAINTLAGASTDTQYF
TRBV3-1/TRBV3-2	-	CASSPTGRRYEQYF
TRBV7-9	-	CASNPSSGNTIYF
TRBV20-1	-	CSARFGSEQFF
TRBV19	TRBD1	CASSSFAGGDYEQYF
TRBV19	-	CASSIGRGPHNEQFF
TRBV14	-	CASSQVSGPWAPLHF
TRBV9	-	CASSGDKIVYNEQFF
TRBV4-1	-	CASSQASAARSNEQFF
TRBV4-3	TRBD2	CASSQDFSGMGNEQFF
TRBV27	TRBD1	CASTGDRDSRMNTEAFF
TRBV4-2	TRBD2	CASSQGGLAGGTNTGELFF
TRBV5-1	TRBD2	CASSPTSGRNEQYF
TRBV11-3	-	CASSSSFWVQGNTGELFF
TRBV7-2	TRBD2	CASSLERQRGGQYF
TRBV4-1	-	CASSQPGMRRGGNEQFF
TRBV6-4	TRBD2	CASSESGTSSTDTQYF
TRBV11-3	-	CASSLDKGSPLHF
TRBV12-3/TRBV12-4	-	CASSLKSGYEQYF
TRBV18	-	CASSPSLTDQETQYF
TRBV11-2	-	CASSGAGGELFF
TRBV9	TRBD1	CASSVVGQEKKRFNYGYTF
TRBV27	TRBD2	CASSFYGGLAGEQYF
TRBV6-2/TRBV6-3	-	CASSPRGDGYTF
TRBV7-2	-	CASSLDGSASPPYF
TRBV11-2	TRBD1	CASTRGQQDQPQHF
TRBV7-2	-	CASSPGTPGAPLHF
TRBV7-2	-	CASSLDQVNEQFF
TRBV4-3	-	CASSNGGNHNEQFF
TRBV6-5	-	CASRKGQLNTEAFF
TRBV6-2/TRBV6-3	TRBD1	CASSYNEQGLGNQPQHF
TRBV29-1	-	CSVERSMNTEAFF
TRBV5-5	-	CASSLNSNQPQHF